Described below is a single T cell receptor (beta chain) sequence and its context. The junction differs from germline at one of its ends, possibly a read error. The entry originates in a study of CD4 and CD8 cells across lung adenocarcinoma regions. TCRdb re-analysed the PCR reads in MiXCR, keeping a single row per CDR3 protein. Of just over 20,000 distinct CDR3 sequences listed, approximately 52% are singletons. Samples came from patients with localized non-small cell lung adenocarcinoma. The origin of this receptor is a female donor with lung adenocarcinoma. The CD4 and CD8 labels of this study may be unreliable. Sequenced: CD8+ T cells from the center of a lung tumor.

This CDR3 reads CATRRGLEGVNTGALFF. CDR3 nucleotides: TGTGCCACCCGGCGGGGACTAGAGGGTGTGAACACAGGGGCGCTGTTTTTT. The J gene is TRBJ2-2, the V gene TRBV27, with D tentatively TRBD2 (8 bases). CDR1 and CDR2 from the germline V gene are MNHEY and SMNVEV (reference sequence). The CDR3 is 17 residues long.